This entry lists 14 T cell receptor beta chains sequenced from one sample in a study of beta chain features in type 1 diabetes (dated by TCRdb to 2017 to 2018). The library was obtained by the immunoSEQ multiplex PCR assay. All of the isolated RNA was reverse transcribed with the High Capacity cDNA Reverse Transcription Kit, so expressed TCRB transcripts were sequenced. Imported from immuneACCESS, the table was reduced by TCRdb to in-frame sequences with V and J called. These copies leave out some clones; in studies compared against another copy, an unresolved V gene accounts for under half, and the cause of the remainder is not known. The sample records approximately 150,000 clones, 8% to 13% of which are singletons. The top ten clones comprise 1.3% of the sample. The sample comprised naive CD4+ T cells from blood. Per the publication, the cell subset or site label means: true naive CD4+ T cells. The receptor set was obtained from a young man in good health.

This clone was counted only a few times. CDR3 residues: CASSGLYSNQPQHF. CDR3 in DNA: TGTGCCAGCAGCGGGCTATATAGCAATCAGCCCCAGCATTTT. The V and J genes are TRBV7-2 and TRBJ1-5; D gene unclear. The CDR3 runs 14 residues. V was cut by 5 bases and J by 0 bases, with 8 bases left in between. In germline, CDR1 is SGHTA, CDR2 FQGNSA.

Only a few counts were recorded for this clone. CDR3: CASRGEVDGYTF. CDR3 nucleotide sequence: TGCGCCAGCAGGGGGGAGGTTGATGGCTACACCTTC. The genes are TRBV4-1 and TRBJ1-2; TRBD1 might be the D (5 bases). V was clipped by 6 bases and J by 6 bases, with 11 bases between them. Per the germline V gene, CDR1 is MGHRA and CDR2 is YSYEKL. The CDR3 consists of 12 residues.

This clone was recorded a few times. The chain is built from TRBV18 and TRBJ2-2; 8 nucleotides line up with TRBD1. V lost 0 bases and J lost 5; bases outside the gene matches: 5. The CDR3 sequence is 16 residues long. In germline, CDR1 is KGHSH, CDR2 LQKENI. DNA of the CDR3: TGTGCCAGCTCACCACCGGACAGGGTGGGAACCGGGGAGCTGTTTTTT. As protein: CASSPPDRVGTGELFF.

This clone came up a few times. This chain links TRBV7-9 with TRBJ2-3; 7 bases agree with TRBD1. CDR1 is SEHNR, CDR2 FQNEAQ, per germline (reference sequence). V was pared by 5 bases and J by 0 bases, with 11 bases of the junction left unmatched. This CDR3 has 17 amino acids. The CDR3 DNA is TGTGCCAGCAGCCCGGGACAGAGACGGACTAGCACAGATACGCAGTATTTT. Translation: CASSPGQRRTSTDTQYF. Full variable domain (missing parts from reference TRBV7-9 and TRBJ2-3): DTGVSQNPRHKITKRGQNVTFRCDPISEHNRLYWYRQTLGQGPEFLTYFQNEAQLEKSRLLSDRFSAERPKGSFSTLEIQRTEQGDSAMYLCASSPGQRRTSTDTQYFGPGTRLTVL.

The CDR3 region is CASSAADRVGQQYF. DNA for the CDR3: TGTGCCAGCAGTGCCGCAGACAGGGTTGGGCAGCAGTACTTC. The rearrangement links TRBV6-1 to TRBJ2-7; 7 bases map to TRBD1. The V gene's germline CDR1 is MNHNS and CDR2 SASEGT. The CDR3 loop spans 14 amino acids. The junction had 11 bases not matched to a gene; V was cut back by 4 bases and J by 8 bases.

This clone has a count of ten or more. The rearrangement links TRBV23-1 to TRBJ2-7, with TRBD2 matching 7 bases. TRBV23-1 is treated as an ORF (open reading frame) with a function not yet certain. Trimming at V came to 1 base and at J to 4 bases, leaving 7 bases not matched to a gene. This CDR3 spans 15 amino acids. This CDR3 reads CASSQYPYGGYEQYF. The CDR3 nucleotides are TGCGCCAGCAGTCAATACCCGTACGGGGGGTACGAGCAGTACTTC.

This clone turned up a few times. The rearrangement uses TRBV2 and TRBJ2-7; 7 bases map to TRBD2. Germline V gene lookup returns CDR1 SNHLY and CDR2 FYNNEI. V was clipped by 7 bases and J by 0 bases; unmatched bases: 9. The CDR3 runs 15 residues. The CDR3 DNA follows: TGTGCCAGCATGGGGGGGGTAATTGGCTCCTACGAGCAGTACTTC. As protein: CASMGGVIGSYEQYF.

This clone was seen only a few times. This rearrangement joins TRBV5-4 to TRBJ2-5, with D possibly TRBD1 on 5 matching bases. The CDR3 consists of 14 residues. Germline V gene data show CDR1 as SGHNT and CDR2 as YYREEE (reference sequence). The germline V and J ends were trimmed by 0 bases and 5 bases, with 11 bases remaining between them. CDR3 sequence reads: CASSLADSVETQYF. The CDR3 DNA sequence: TGTGCCAGCAGCTTGGCCGACAGTGTGGAGACCCAGTACTTC. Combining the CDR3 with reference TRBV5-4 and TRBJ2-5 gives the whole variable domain ETGVTQSPTHLIKTRGQQVTLRCSSQSGHNTVSWYQQALGQGPQFIFQYYREEENGRGNFPPRFSGLQFPNYSSELNVNALELDDSALYLCASSLADSVETQYFGPGTRLLVL.

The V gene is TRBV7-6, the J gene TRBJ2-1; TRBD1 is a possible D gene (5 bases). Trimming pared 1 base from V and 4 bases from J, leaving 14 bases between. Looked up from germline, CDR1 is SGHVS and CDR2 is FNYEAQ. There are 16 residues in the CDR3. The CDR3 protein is CASSLVAGRSYNEQFF. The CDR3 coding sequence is TGTGCCAGCAGCTTAGTGGCAGGGCGGTCTTACAATGAGCAGTTCTTC.

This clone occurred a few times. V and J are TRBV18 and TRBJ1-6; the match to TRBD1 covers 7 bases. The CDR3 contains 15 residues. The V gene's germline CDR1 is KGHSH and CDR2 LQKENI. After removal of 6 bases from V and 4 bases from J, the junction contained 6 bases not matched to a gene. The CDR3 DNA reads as TGTGCCAGCTCGTCCGACAGGGCATATAATTCACCCCTCCACTTT. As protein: CASSSDRAYNSPLHF.

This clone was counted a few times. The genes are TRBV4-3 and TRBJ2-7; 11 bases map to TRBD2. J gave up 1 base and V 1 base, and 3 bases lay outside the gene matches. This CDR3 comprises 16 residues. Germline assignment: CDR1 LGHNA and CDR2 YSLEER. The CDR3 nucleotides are TGCGCCAGCAGCCAAGCCGGGACTAGCGGATCCTACGAGCAGTACTTC. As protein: CASSQAGTSGSYEQYF.

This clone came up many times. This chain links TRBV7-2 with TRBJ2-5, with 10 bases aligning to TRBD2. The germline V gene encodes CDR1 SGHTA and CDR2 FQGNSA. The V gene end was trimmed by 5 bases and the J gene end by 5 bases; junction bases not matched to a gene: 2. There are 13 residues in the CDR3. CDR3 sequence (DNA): TGTGCCAGCAGCGCTAGCGGGGGTGAGACCCAGTACTTC. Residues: CASSASGGETQYF.

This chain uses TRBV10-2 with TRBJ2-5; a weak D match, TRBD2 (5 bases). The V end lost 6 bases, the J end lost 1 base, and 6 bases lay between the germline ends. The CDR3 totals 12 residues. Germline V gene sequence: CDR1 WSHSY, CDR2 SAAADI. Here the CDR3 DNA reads TGCGCCAGCAGCGGGGTCCAAGAGACCCAGTACTTC. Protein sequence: CASSGVQETQYF.

This CDR3 reads CASSPTAQSTDTQYF. The CDR3 nucleotides read TGTGCCAGCTCACCGACGGCACAGAGCACAGATACGCAGTATTTT. The chain joins TRBV18 to TRBJ2-3, with D unclear. Germline values: CDR1 KGHSH, CDR2 LQKENI. The germline V and J ends were trimmed by 3 bases and 0 bases, with 10 bases remaining between them. The CDR3 runs to 15 residues.